Below, one TCR beta chain is given with its context. What antigen it recognizes has not been identified. No base qualities exist here, and no much larger clone lies one base off it. This specimen belongs to a study of OX40 agonist ivuxolimab in advanced cancers. Turning to the overall study: Ivuxolimab, which targeted the costimulatory receptor OX40 (CD134), was an agonistic, fully human IgG2 monoclonal antibody. Intravenous ivuxolimab was administered to patients every 2 weeks at six dose levels: 0.01, 0.1, 0.3, 1.5, 3 and 10 mg/kg. Among the roughly 54 dose-escalation patients, 19 had hepatocellular carcinoma, 15 or so melanoma, 9 renal cell carcinoma and 9 head and neck cancer. A male proportion of 75% to 85% and a mean age of approximately 60 years, ranging from roughly 20 to 80, were recorded for the dose-escalation cohort. Prior anti-PD-1, anti-PD-L1 or anti-CTLA-4 therapy was permitted, and less than 45% of dose-escalation patients had received checkpoint inhibitors. Partial responses were achieved by three dose-escalation patients, of whom one had hepatocellular carcinoma and two had cutaneous melanoma. Peripheral TCRbeta sequencing was intended to test whether TCR sequence diversity was altered and clonal T-cell expansion was caused by ivuxolimab. The paper describes the monotherapy dose-escalation part (N of about 50 patients) of the phase I trial of ivuxolimab. The investigation overall reported the following: After ivuxolimab, expanded clones were on average more numerous among CD8+ T cells than among CD4+ T cells. In the 0.1-3.0 mg/kg groups, partial responders were among the patients with the lowest normalized peripheral clonal expansion, particularly in CD8+ T cells. The antigen specificity of the peripheral T cells that underwent clonal expansion was not determined. At doses of 0.1 to 3.0 mg/kg, clonal expansion of both CD4+ and CD8+ blood T cells was observed from baseline to week 6. Low levels of normalized T-cell clonal expansion were also seen in some patients who did not respond.

For sequencing of the TCRbeta CDR3 region, genomic DNA was extracted from the sorted cells. TCRbeta CDR3 regions were sequenced using the immunoSEQ Assay. TCRdb stores this immuneACCESS table with in-frame sequences only. Part of the clones is absent; in the studies checked, under half of the shortfall reflects unresolved V genes, and no reason is known for the rest. The sample has about 80,000 clones on record, 84% of them singletons. Roughly 25% of the sample rests with the top ten. Based on the germline V gene, the CDR1 and CDR2 sequences are SGHVS and FQNEAQ. Trimming takes 5 bases off V and 6 bases off J; junction bases not matched to a gene: 8. Its CDR3 holds 16 amino acids, cysteine through phenylalanine. Left in the record is the CDR3 DNA by itself, 48 bases read in frame from the first base. Patients with a history of autoimmune disease or receiving systemic immunosuppression were excluded from the trial. In every dose cohort, peripheral blood was drawn for TCR sequencing at baseline, cycle 4 day 1, and cycle 7 day 1. The samples were drawn from a first-in-human, open-label, multicenter phase I dose-escalation trial of ivuxolimab. Adults with locally advanced or metastatic head and neck squamous cell, hepatocellular, melanoma or renal cell carcinoma were enrolled in the trial. CD4+ and CD8+ T cells were sorted separately from peripheral blood before TCR sequencing.

Here the chain combines TRBV7-8 and TRBJ2-2, with TRBD1 identical over 11 junction bases. The source is an adult with an advanced solid tumor such as melanoma, head and neck, liver or kidney cancer. The source was CD4+ or CD8+ T cells sorted from blood, collected in a trial of the OX40 agonist ivuxolimab. The CDR3 protein sequence reads: CASSPPGTGGAGELFF. DNA sequence: TGTGCCAGCAGCCCACCCGGGACAGGGGGGGCCGGGGAGCTGTTTTTT.